This TCR beta chain was identified in a study of T cell repertoires in cytomegalovirus infection. Study-wide results and caveats: There were carriers of CMV plus the relevant HLA, and cumulative public TCR beta family frequency identified them. HLA-C-restricted CMV clonotypes gave the most frequent clonotype in two of eight donors.

A single record per CDR3 protein comes from TCRdb applying MiXCR to the reads. In the table there are 110,000 to 150,000 distinct CDR3 sequences, about 31% of which are singletons. This clonotype was picked up a small number of times. Its antigen is currently unknown. The CDR3 sequence is 16 residues long. In germline, CDR1 is SGHNT, CDR2 YYREEE (reference sequence). V shed 4 bases, J shed 6 bases, and the junction held 12 bases outside the gene matches. Source: CD8+ T cells from cultured PBMCs, taken from culture after CMV antigen stimulation. The TCR comes from a human donor in good health (CMV status not recorded). Some clones in this sample may be carry-over from other donors' samples. V gene TRBV5-4 combines with J gene TRBJ2-1; TRBD1 matches at 8 bases. CDR3 sequence (DNA): TGTGCCAGCAGCACCACCGGGACAGGAGCCCTCAATGAGCAGTTCTTC. As protein: CASSTTGTGALNEQFF.